This TCR beta chain is from a study of identifying expanded T cells in peripheral blood. Only in-frame clones appear in the TCRdb table, and some are missing; sequencing was by immunoSEQ multiplex PCR. The table includes 95,000 to 100,000 clones, approximately 90% detected once. This clone was seen a single time. Its antigen is unknown. Study-wide results and limits: About 1.3 clones differed between technical replicates, versus around 16 and 19 over time. Across healthy donors, higher total template counts meant significantly greater approximately two-week count variance.

During the collection period, no donor immune events like infections were recorded. V dropped 3 bases and J dropped 6 bases, with 16 bases sitting between them. CDR1 is SGDLS and CDR2 is YYNGEE in the germline V gene. The CDR3 totals 15 residues. This receptor was obtained from a person aged 18-69 years in good health. The sequencing input was blood. The rearrangement uses TRBV9 and TRBJ2-1; the D call may be TRBD1 or TRBD2 (5 bases each). CDR3: CASSAAPGPSNEQFF. CDR3 sequence (DNA): TGTGCCAGCAGCGCCGCACCGGGACCGAGCAATGAGCAGTTCTTC. Combining the CDR3 with reference TRBV9 and TRBJ2-1 gives the whole variable domain DSGVTQTPKHLITATGQRVTLRCSPRSGDLSVYWYQQSLDQGLQFLIQYYNGEERAKGNILERFSAQQFPDLHSELNLSSLELGDSALYFCASSAAPGPSNEQFFGPGTRLTVL.